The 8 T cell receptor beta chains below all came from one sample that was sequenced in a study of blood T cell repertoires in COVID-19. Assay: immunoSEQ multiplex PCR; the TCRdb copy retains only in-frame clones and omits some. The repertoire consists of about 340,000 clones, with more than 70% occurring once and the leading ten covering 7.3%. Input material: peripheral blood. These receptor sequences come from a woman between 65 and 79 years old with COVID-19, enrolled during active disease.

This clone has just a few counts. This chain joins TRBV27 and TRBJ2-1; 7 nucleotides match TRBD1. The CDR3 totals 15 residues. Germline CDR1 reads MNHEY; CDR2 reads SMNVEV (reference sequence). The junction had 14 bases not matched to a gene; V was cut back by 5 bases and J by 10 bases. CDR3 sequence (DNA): TGTGCCAGCAGTCTCATCCCCACAGGGGCTCGGGAGCAGTTCTTC. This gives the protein CASSLIPTGAREQFF.

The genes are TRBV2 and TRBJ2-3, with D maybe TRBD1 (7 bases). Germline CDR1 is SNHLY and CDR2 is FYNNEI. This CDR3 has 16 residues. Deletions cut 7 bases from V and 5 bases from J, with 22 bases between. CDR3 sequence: CASTKRRGPRQDTQYF. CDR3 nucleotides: TGTGCCAGCACAAAAAGGAGGGGGCCACGGCAAGATACGCAGTATTTT.

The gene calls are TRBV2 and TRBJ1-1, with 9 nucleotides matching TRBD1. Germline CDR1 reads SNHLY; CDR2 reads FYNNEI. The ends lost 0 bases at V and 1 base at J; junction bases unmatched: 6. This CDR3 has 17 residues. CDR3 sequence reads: CASSEARTGVENTEAFF. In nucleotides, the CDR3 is TGTGCCAGCAGTGAAGCGAGGACAGGGGTAGAGAACACTGAAGCTTTCTTT. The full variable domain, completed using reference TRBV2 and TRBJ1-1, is EPEVTQTPSHQVTQMGQEVILRCVPISNHLYFYWYRQILGQKVEFLVSFYNNEISEKSEIFDDQFSVERPDGSNFTLKIRSTKLEDSAMYFCASSEARTGVENTEAFFGQGTRLTVV.

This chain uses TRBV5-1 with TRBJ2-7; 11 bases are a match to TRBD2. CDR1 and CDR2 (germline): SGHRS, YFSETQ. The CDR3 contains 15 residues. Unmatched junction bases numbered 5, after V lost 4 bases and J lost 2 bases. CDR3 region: CASSETSGATYEQYF. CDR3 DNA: TGCGCCAGCAGCGAGACTAGCGGGGCAACCTACGAGCAGTACTTC.

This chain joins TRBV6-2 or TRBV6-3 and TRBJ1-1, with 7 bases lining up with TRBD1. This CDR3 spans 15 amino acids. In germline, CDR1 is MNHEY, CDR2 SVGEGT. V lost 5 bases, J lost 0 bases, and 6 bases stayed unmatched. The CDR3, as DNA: TGTGCCAGCAGTGATAGGGACAGATTGAACACTGAAGCTTTCTTT. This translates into CASSDRDRLNTEAFF.

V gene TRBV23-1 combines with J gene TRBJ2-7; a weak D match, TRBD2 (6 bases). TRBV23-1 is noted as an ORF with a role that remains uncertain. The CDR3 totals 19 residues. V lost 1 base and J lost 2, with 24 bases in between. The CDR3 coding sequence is TGCGCCAGCAGTCAATTATGGTGCGATGGGGACTTTCCCACCTACGAGCAGTACTTC. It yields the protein CASSQLWCDGDFPTYEQYF.

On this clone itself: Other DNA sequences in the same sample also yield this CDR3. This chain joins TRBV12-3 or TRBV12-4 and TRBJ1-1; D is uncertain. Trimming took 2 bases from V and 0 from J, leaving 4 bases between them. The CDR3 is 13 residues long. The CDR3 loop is CASSLSVNTEAFF. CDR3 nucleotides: TGTGCCAGCAGTTTATCCGTGAACACTGAAGCTTTCTTT.

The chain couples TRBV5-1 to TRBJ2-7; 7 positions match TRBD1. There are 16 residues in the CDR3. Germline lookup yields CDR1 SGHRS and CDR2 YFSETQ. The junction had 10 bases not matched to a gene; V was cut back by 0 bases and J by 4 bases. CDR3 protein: CASSLALGQIKYEQYF. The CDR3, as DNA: TGCGCCAGCAGCTTGGCTTTGGGACAGATCAAGTACGAGCAGTACTTC.